This entry concerns a single T cell receptor (beta chain). Its antigen is currently unknown. The data were taken from a study of T cell responses to AZD1222 COVID-19 vaccine. Study-wide results and limits: Only after the peak T cell response were repertoires sampled. Females made up more of the donors, who were largely white British, and clonal diversity may have come out too low. Baseline testing showed seropositivity in only a handful of AZD1222 recipients. Spike-specific TCR breadth and depth both grew after two AZD1222 doses.

TCRdb keeps only in-frame clones here, not all; method: immunoSEQ multiplex PCR. Among some 200,000 clones, around 90% were seen once, and the ten largest hold 0.99%. The sample was peripheral blood, taken on day 0 of AZD1222 vaccination. The receptor was isolated from an adult in good health.

The CDR3 loop is CASSPGQGQTQYF. The DNA of the CDR3 is TGTGCCAGCAGTCCGGGACAGGGTCAGACCCAGTACTTC. The rearrangement uses TRBV12-3 or TRBV12-4 and TRBJ2-5, with 9 bases lining up with TRBD1. The CDR3 spans 13 residues. V lost 5 bases and J lost 6; bases outside the gene matches: 4.